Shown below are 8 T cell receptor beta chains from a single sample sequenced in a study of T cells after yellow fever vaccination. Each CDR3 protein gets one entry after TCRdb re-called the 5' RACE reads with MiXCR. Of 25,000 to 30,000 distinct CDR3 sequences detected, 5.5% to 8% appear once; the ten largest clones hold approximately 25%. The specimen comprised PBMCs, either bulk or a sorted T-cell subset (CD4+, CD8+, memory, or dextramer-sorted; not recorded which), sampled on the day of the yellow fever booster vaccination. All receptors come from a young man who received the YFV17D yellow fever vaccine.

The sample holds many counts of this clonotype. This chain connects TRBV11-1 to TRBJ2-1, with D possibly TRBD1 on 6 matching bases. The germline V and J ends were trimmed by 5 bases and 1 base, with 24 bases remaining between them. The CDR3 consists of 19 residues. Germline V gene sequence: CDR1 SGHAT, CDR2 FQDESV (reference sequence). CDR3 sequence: CASSHTLGGLKGSYNEQFF. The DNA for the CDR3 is TGTGCCAGCAGCCACACTTTAGGGGGATTGAAGGGGTCCTACAATGAGCAGTTCTTC.

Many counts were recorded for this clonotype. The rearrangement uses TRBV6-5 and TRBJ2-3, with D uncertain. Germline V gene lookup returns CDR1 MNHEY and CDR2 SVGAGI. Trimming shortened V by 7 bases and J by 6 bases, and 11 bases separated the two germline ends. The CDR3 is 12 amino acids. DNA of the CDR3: TGTGCCAGCACTACTACTTCGGATACGCAGTATTTT. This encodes CASTTTSDTQYF.

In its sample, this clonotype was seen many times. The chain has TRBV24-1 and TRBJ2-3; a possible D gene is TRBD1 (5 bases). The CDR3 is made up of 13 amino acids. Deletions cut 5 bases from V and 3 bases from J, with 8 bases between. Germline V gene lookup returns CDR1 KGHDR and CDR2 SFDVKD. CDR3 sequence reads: CATSGAGTDTQYF. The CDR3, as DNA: TGTGCCACCAGTGGGGCAGGGACAGATACGCAGTATTTT.

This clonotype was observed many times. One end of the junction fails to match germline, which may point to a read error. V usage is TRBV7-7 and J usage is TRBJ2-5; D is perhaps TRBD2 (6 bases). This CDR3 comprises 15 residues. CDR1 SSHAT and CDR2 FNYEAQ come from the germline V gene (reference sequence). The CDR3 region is CASSNSGWQAETQYF. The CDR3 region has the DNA TGTGCTAGCAGCAACAGCGGGTGGCAGGCGGAGACCCAGTACTTC.

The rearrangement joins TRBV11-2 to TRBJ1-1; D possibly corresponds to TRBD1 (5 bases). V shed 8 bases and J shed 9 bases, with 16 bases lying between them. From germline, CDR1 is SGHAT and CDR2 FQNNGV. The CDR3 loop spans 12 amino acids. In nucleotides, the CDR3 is TGTGCCAGCCAAAGCGGGGGGATCAAAGCTTTCTTT. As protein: CASQSGGIKAFF.

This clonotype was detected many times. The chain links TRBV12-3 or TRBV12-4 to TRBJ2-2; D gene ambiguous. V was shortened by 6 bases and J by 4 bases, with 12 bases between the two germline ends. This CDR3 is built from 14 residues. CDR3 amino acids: CASSPRVGTGELFF. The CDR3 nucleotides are TGTGCCAGCAGCCCCCGGGTGGGCACCGGGGAGCTGTTTTTT.

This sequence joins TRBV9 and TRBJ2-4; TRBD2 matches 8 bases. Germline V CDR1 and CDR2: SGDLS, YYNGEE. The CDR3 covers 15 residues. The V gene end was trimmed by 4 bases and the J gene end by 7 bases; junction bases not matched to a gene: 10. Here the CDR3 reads CASSPPGGAYNIQYF. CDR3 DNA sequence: TGTGCCAGCAGCCCTCCGGGGGGGGCTTATAACATTCAGTACTTC.

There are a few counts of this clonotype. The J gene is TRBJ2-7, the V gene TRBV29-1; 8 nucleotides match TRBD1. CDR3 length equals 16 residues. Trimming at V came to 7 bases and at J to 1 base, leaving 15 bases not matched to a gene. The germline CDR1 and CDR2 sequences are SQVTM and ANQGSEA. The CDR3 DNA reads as TGCAGCGCCGGGCCCCCGGGACAGGTCAGTTCCTACGAGCAGTACTTC. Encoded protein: CSAGPPGQVSSYEQYF.